This T cell receptor (beta chain) was documented in a study of T-cell memory formation after mild COVID-19. A remark on this clonotype: The antigen remains undetermined.

The CDR3 is 13 residues long. V was shortened by 3 bases and J by 8 bases, with 11 bases between the two germline ends. In germline, CDR1 is SGDLS, CDR2 YYNGEE. 5'RACE primed from the constant segment yielded TCR alpha and TCR beta cDNA libraries bearing sample barcodes and UMIs. TCRdb reprocessed the 5' RACE reads via MiXCR and lists one record per CDR3 protein. This table has 50,000 to 75,000 distinct CDR3 sequences, about 9.4% appearing once. Study-level points and caveats: CD4/CD8 balance held among clones contracting day 15 to 85, and later expanders leaned CD4+.

This clonotype was obtained from a man aged 18 to 35 who had mild COVID-19 (a few samples of this study predate the infection). Cell type and time point are not known. The rearrangement links TRBV9 to TRBJ2-2; D not resolved. The specimen was PBMCs or a T cell subset sorted from them (not recorded which). The CDR3 reads CASSDSGRGELFF. The CDR3 DNA sequence: TGTGCCAGCAGCGACTCCGGGCGAGGGGAGCTGTTTTTT. Full variable domain (missing parts from reference TRBV9 and TRBJ2-2): DSGVTQTPKHLITATGQRVTLRCSPRSGDLSVYWYQQSLDQGLQFLIQYYNGEERAKGNILERFSAQQFPDLHSELNLSSLELGDSALYFCASSDSGRGELFFGEGSRLTVL.